This T cell receptor beta chain was recorded in a study of breast tumors, draining lymph nodes, adjacent tissues. Study results and caveats: Tumor TCR diversity was below lymph nodes but above nontumor tissue.

Axillary draining lymph nodes of breast cancer patients supplied the node samples. TCRdb recomputed calls from the multiplex PCR reads with MiXCR, one row per CDR3 protein. The sample holds 200,000 to 250,000 distinct CDR3 sequences; approximately 36% are singletons and the top ten take 3% to 4%. After removal of 4 bases from V and 6 bases from J, the junction contained 5 bases not matched to a gene. This CDR3 contains 15 residues. CDR1 is KGHDR and CDR2 is SFDVKD in the germline V gene. This clonotype was found many times. Its antigen is still unknown. Sequencing was carried out using axillary lymph node tissue. This clonotype was obtained from a female donor with breast cancer. Some clones in this sample may be carry-over from other donors' samples. This chain joins TRBV24-1 and TRBJ2-2, with TRBD1 matching over 9 bases. CDR3 in amino acids: CATSDGTGKAGELFF. CDR3 coding DNA: TGTGCCACCAGTGACGGGACAGGGAAGGCCGGGGAGCTGTTTTTT.